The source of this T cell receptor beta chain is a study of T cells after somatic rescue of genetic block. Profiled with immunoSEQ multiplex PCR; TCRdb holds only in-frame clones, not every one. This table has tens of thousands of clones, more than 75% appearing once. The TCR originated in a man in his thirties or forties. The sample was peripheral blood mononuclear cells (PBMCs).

CDR3 region: CASSVGTGGYEQYF. CDR3 sequence (DNA): TGTGCCAGCAGTGTAGGAACAGGGGGCTACGAGCAGTACTTC. The V gene is TRBV6-1, the J gene TRBJ2-7; the match to TRBD1 covers 8 bases. The J segment lost 3 bases and the V segment lost 4 bases, leaving 5 bases of the junction unmatched. Germline CDR1 reads MNHNS; CDR2 reads SASEGT. The CDR3 length is 14 residues.